The 8 T cell receptor beta chains listed next were all sequenced from one sample in a study of regulatory T cells in long-lasting Graves disease. The time point denotes: persistent/refractory GD, antithyroid drugs over 5 years with positive TRAb. Scientists built the TCR library using RNA that was extracted from PBMCs. iRepertoire HTBI primers and Arm-PCR of CDR3 regions built TCR beta libraries. TCRdb fed the multiplex PCR reads into MiXCR, producing one record per CDR3 protein. The table shows 450,000 or so distinct CDR3 sequences, with less than 25% occurring only once. Sample: peripheral blood mononuclear cells (PBMCs), taken when the disease was refractory, from a patient treated with antithyroid drugs. These receptors came from a female donor with Graves disease.

This clonotype was counted many times. The chain has TRBV28 and TRBJ1-2, with a weak D call TRBD1 (5 bases). V dropped 3 bases and J dropped 5 bases, with 10 bases sitting between them. CDR1 and CDR2 (germline): MDHEN, SYDVKM. There are 13 residues in the CDR3. CDR3: CASSLGEEYGYTF. The CDR3 nucleotides read TGTGCCAGCAGTTTGGGGGAGGAGTATGGCTACACCTTC.

The chain recombines TRBV6-5 with TRBJ2-2; 12 bases align to TRBD2. The germline V gene has CDR1 MNHEY and CDR2 SVGAGI. The CDR3 length is 17 residues. V gave up 2 bases and J gave up 2 bases; unmatched junction bases: 3. DNA of the CDR3: TGTGCCAGCAGTTACGGGACTAGCGGGTTTAACACCGGGGAGCTGTTTTTT. Translation: CASSYGTSGFNTGELFF.

This clonotype has at least ten counts. The genes are TRBV30 and TRBJ1-1; no reliable D call. CDR1 and CDR2 (germline): GTSNPN, SVGIG (reference sequence). The CDR3 consists of 17 residues. The V end lost 5 bases, the J end lost 0 bases, and 22 bases lay between the germline ends. CDR3 nucleotide sequence: TGTGCCTGGGCTTTGCCCTGGAGTCTATCGATGAACACTGAAGCTTTCTTT. Residues: CAWALPWSLSMNTEAFF.

This clonotype was detected ten times or more. V usage is TRBV11-2 and J usage is TRBJ1-1; D gene ambiguous. Germline loops: CDR1 SGHAT, CDR2 FQNNGV. This CDR3 is built from 15 residues. V was trimmed by 5 bases and J by 0 bases, leaving 13 bases between them. The CDR3 region is CASSPGRGVNTEAFF. The CDR3 DNA follows: TGTGCCAGCAGCCCAGGTCGCGGGGTGAACACTGAAGCTTTCTTT.

This clonotype was seen just once. This CDR3 reads CASSFSGSGGEQFF. Here the CDR3 DNA reads TGTGCCAGCAGTTTTTCCGGGAGTGGGGGTGAGCAGTTCTTC. The rearrangement links TRBV28 to TRBJ2-1; perhaps TRBD2 as D (6 bases). The germline V gene has CDR1 MDHEN and CDR2 SYDVKM. V was shortened by 3 bases and J by 9 bases, with 15 bases between the two germline ends. This CDR3 comprises 14 residues. Looking up the rest from reference TRBV28 and TRBJ2-1 gives the full variable domain: DVKVTQSSRYLVKRTGEKVFLECVQDMDHENMFWYRQDPGLGLRLIYFSYDVKMKEKGDIPEGYSVSREKKERFSLILESASTNQTSMYLCASSFSGSGGEQFFGPGTRLTVL.

The chain uses TRBV7-6 and TRBJ2-7; TRBD2 matches at 8 bases. The CDR3 contains 15 residues. Germline V lookup: CDR1 SGHVS, CDR2 FNYEAQ. The V gene end was trimmed by 5 bases and the J gene end by 2 bases; junction bases not matched to a gene: 8. CDR3 DNA sequence: TGTGCCAGCAGCCCAGGAGCGGGGGACACCTACGAGCAGTACTTC. Amino acid sequence: CASSPGAGDTYEQYF.

This chain uses TRBV29-1 with TRBJ1-2, with a tentative D call TRBD1 (5 bases). The CDR3 runs 13 residues. V was trimmed by 5 bases and J by 3 bases, leaving 13 bases between them. Germline V gives CDR1 SQVTM, CDR2 ANQGSEA. CDR3 loop: CSVRFGGDYGYTF. The DNA of the CDR3 is TGCAGCGTTCGATTTGGGGGGGACTATGGCTACACCTTC. Supplemented by reference TRBV29-1 and TRBJ1-2, the full variable domain reads SAVISQKPSRDICQRGTSLTIQCQVDSQVTMMFWYRQQPGQSLTLIATANQGSEATYESGFVIDKFPISRPNLTFSTLTVSNMSPEDSSIYLCSVRFGGDYGYTFGSGTRLTVV.

This clonotype occurred a few times. The rearrangement joins TRBV6-1 to TRBJ1-2, with 10 bases identical to TRBD1. Losses at the gene ends were 3 bases for V and 6 bases for J; bases not matched to a gene: 4. This CDR3 contains 14 residues. In germline, CDR1 is MNHNS, CDR2 SASEGT. In DNA, the CDR3 is TGTGCCAGCAGTGACGGACAGGGGGGCGATGGCTACACCTTC. Its translation is CASSDGQGGDGYTF.